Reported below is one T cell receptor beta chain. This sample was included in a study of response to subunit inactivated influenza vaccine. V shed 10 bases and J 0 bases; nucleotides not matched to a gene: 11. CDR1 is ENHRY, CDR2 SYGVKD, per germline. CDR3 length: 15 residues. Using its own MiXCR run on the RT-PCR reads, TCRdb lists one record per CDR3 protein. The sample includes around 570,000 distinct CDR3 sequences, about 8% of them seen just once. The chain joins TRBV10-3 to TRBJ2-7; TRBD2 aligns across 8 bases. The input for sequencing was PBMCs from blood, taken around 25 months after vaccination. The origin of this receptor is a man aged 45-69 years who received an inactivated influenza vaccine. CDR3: CATDQSTSGSYEQYF. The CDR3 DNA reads TGTGCCACCGATCAGAGCACTAGCGGCTCCTACGAGCAGTACTTC.